These 27 T cell receptor beta chains came from one sample sequenced in a study of cytomegalovirus exposure and HLA in healthy donors. It was with 60 Vbeta and 13 Jbeta primers that the PCR ran. Libraries were prepared by immunoSEQ multiplex PCR; TCRdb keeps only in-frame clonotypes and omits some of them. In total, the table holds around 130,000 clones. Specimen: PBMCs. The origin of the receptors is a woman aged 40 to 55 in good health and CMV-seronegative.

The chain recombines TRBV28 with TRBJ2-3, with a weak D call TRBD2 (5 bases). Trimming took off 6 bases at V and 2 bases at J, with 9 bases between the two ends. Germline V lookup: CDR1 MDHEN, CDR2 SYDVKM. The CDR3 has 13 amino acids. CDR3 coding DNA: TGTGCCAGCAGGAGGGATCTCACAGATACGCAGTATTTT. This codes for CASRRDLTDTQYF.

The chain uses TRBV9 and TRBJ2-1, with 8 bases that match TRBD2. Trimming removed 3 bases from V and 2 bases from J; junction bases left unmatched: 7. This CDR3 contains 16 residues. Germline CDR1 reads SGDLS; CDR2 reads YYNGEE. Written as DNA, the CDR3 is TGTGCCAGCAGCGAAGGAACGGGGGGGACCTACAATGAGCAGTTCTTC. It is translated as CASSEGTGGTYNEQFF. Supplemented by reference TRBV9 and TRBJ2-1, the full variable domain reads DSGVTQTPKHLITATGQRVTLRCSPRSGDLSVYWYQQSLDQGLQFLIQYYNGEERAKGNILERFSAQQFPDLHSELNLSSLELGDSALYFCASSEGTGGTYNEQFFGPGTRLTVL.

The chain is built from TRBV4-2 and TRBJ2-7, with 9 positions matching TRBD2. Germline CDR1 is LGHNA and CDR2 is YNFKEQ. This CDR3 comprises 14 residues. V was pared by 1 base and J by 6 bases, with 4 bases of the junction left unmatched. Here the CDR3 reads CASSQGGGATEQYF. CDR3 nucleotides: TGTGCCAGCAGCCAAGGCGGGGGGGCCACCGAGCAGTACTTC.

The J gene is TRBJ1-1, the V gene TRBV6-5; TRBD1 might be the D (5 bases). This CDR3 is built from 16 residues. The ends were cut back, 1 base at V and 3 bases at J, with 15 bases in the middle. CDR1 and CDR2 (germline): MNHEY, SVGAGI. CDR3 coding DNA: TGTGCCAGCAGTTACTACGGGACTTCCCGGGACACTGAAGCTTTCTTT. Residues: CASSYYGTSRDTEAFF.

This chain connects TRBV19 to TRBJ1-2; D is uncertain. CDR3 length equals 15 residues. Trimming cost V 5 bases and J 1 base, with 14 bases left between them. Germline V gene data show CDR1 as LNHDA and CDR2 as SQIVND (reference sequence). As DNA, the CDR3 is TGTGCCAGTAGTGGGGAGAGGGAGTATAACTATGGCTACACCTTC. This translates into CASSGEREYNYGYTF.

The J gene is TRBJ2-6, the V gene TRBV27; TRBD1 aligns across 8 bases. CDR3 length: 15 residues. CDR1 is MNHEY, CDR2 SMNVEV, per germline (reference sequence). J lost 3 bases, V lost 6 bases, and 4 bases had no gene match. Here the CDR3 reads CASRPGGSGANVLTF. In DNA form, the CDR3 reads TGTGCCAGCAGACCAGGGGGCAGTGGGGCCAACGTCCTGACTTTC.

Remarks on this clone: One end of the junction fails to match germline, which may point to a read error. The chain has TRBV29-1 and TRBJ1-2; 9 bases are a match to TRBD1. Germline-derived CDR1 and CDR2 are SQVTM and ANQGSEA. The CDR3 is made up of 12 amino acids. The chain's CDR3 is CSVETTTGTGFF. The CDR3 nucleotides are TGCAGCGTTGAAACGACTACCGGGACAGGGTTTTTC.

The rearrangement links TRBV2 to TRBJ1-1, with D possibly TRBD1 on 5 matching bases. The CDR3 totals 15 residues. The V gene's germline CDR1 is SNHLY and CDR2 FYNNEI. V lost 7 bases and J lost 0, with 15 bases in between. This CDR3 is CASTAGLEMNTEAFF. CDR3 coding DNA: TGTGCCAGCACCGCGGGACTGGAGATGAACACTGAAGCTTTCTTT.

On this clone itself: Sequence at one end of the junction differs from germline and may be a read error. Written as DNA, the CDR3 is TGTGCCAGCAGCTTAGTACTAGGGACAGTCAAAATCTTC. Translation gives CASSLVLGTVKIF. The chain couples TRBV7-9 to TRBJ1-2; 7 nucleotides align to TRBD1. The CDR3 contains 13 residues. The germline gives CDR1 SEHNR, CDR2 FQNEAQ (reference sequence).

The chain recombines TRBV20-1 with TRBJ1-4, with D unresolved. V lost 2 bases, J lost 5 bases, and 3 bases lay in between. The CDR3 contains 11 residues. Germline V gene sequence: CDR1 DFQATT, CDR2 SNEGSKA (reference sequence). CDR3 DNA sequence: TGCAGTGCTAGACAAAATGAAAAACTGTTTTTT. Residues: CSARQNEKLFF.

V usage is TRBV4-2 and J usage is TRBJ2-5; the match to TRBD2 covers 11 bases. The V segment lost 4 bases and the J segment 10 bases; nucleotides outside the gene matches: 2. The CDR3 consists of 12 residues. The V gene's germline CDR1 is LGHNA and CDR2 YNFKEQ. CDR3 sequence reads: CASSPGLAVQYF. The CDR3, as DNA: TGTGCCAGCAGCCCGGGACTAGCGGTCCAGTACTTC.

The chain links TRBV7-8 to TRBJ1-2, with 7 positions matching TRBD1. Germline CDR1 and CDR2: SGHVS and FQNEAQ. After removal of 1 base from V and 4 bases from J, the junction contained 6 bases not matched to a gene. This CDR3 is 15 amino acids long. The CDR3 protein is CASSLGRQGTYGYTF. The CDR3 DNA sequence: TGTGCCAGCAGCTTAGGGAGACAGGGAACCTATGGCTACACCTTC.

This rearrangement joins TRBV9 to TRBJ2-1, with D unclear. Trimming removed 0 bases from V and 6 bases from J, with 10 bases in between. The CDR3 runs to 14 residues. Germline V gene sequence: CDR1 SGDLS, CDR2 YYNGEE. The CDR3 spells CASSVAPPSNEQFF. Written as DNA, the CDR3 is TGTGCCAGCAGCGTAGCCCCCCCATCCAATGAGCAGTTCTTC.

The V gene is TRBV5-1, the J gene TRBJ2-3; D perhaps matches TRBD1 (6 bases). The CDR3 extends over 15 amino acids. The V and J ends lost 0 bases and 2 bases respectively, with 10 bases between them. CDR1 is SGHRS and CDR2 is YFSETQ in the germline V gene. DNA for the CDR3: TGCGCCAGCAGCTTGGAGGACAGTTCCACAGATACGCAGTATTTT. It is translated as CASSLEDSSTDTQYF. Together with reference TRBV5-1 and TRBJ2-3, the CDR3 gives the full variable domain: KAGVTQTPRYLIKTRGQQVTLSCSPISGHRSVSWYQQTPGQGLQFLFEYFSETQRNKGNFPGRFSGRQFSNSRSEMNVSTLELGDSALYLCASSLEDSSTDTQYFGPGTRLTVL.

The chain links TRBV5-1 to TRBJ1-6; 7 nucleotides align to TRBD1. With V trimmed by 4 bases and J by 7 bases, 5 bases remained unmatched. This CDR3 comprises 14 residues. Germline V gene data show CDR1 as SGHRS and CDR2 as YFSETQ. The CDR3 is CASSPTGVNSPLHF. The CDR3 DNA reads as TGCGCCAGCAGCCCCACAGGGGTGAATTCACCCCTCCACTTT.

V usage is TRBV4-2 and J usage is TRBJ2-1, with D perhaps TRBD2 (6 bases). In germline, CDR1 is LGHNA, CDR2 YNFKEQ. The germline V and J ends were trimmed by 1 base and 1 base, with 8 bases remaining between them. The CDR3 is 15 amino acids. The CDR3 loop is CASSQGGLSYNEQFF. In nucleotides, the CDR3 is TGTGCCAGCAGCCAAGGCGGACTATCCTACAATGAGCAGTTCTTC.

V usage is TRBV10-3 and J usage is TRBJ1-1; 8 bases fit TRBD1. CDR3 length: 14 residues. The germline gives CDR1 ENHRY, CDR2 SYGVKD. The J segment lost 4 bases and the V segment lost 6 bases, leaving 7 bases of the junction unmatched. The chain's CDR3 is CAISYGQGGTEAFF. The CDR3 region has the DNA TGTGCCATCAGCTACGGACAGGGAGGCACTGAAGCTTTCTTT.

The chain's CDR3 is CASSLGDTNQPQHF. DNA for the CDR3: TGCGCCAGCAGCTTGGGGGACACCAATCAGCCCCAGCATTTT. The chain employs TRBV5-1 and TRBJ1-5, with D perhaps TRBD1 (6 bases). V gave up 0 bases and J gave up 3 bases, with 7 bases separating them. The CDR3 contains 14 residues. The germline V gene has CDR1 SGHRS and CDR2 YFSETQ.

The chain joins TRBV6-5 to TRBJ1-4, with 7 bases aligning to TRBD1. The CDR3 contains 15 residues. Germline V lookup: CDR1 MNHEY, CDR2 SVGAGI. Unmatched junction bases numbered 3, after V lost 0 bases and J lost 5 bases. The CDR3 DNA follows: TGTGCCAGCAGTTACTCAGGACAGGCAAATGAAAAACTGTTTTTT. Translated: CASSYSGQANEKLFF.

The chain recombines TRBV7-2 with TRBJ2-2; TRBD2 might be the D (6 bases). Germline CDR1 reads SGHTA; CDR2 reads FQGNSA. Trimming shortened V by 5 bases and J by 6 bases, and 16 bases separated the two germline ends. CDR3 length equals 15 residues. CDR3 in amino acids: CASSASASSPGELFF. CDR3 sequence (DNA): TGTGCCAGCAGCGCTAGCGCCTCCTCCCCCGGGGAGCTGTTTTTT.

The chain joins TRBV6-6 to TRBJ2-2; TRBD1 matches 7 bases. This CDR3 is built from 15 residues. V dropped 7 bases and J dropped 2; count of bases not matched to a gene: 7. In germline, CDR1 is MNHNY, CDR2 SVGAGI (reference sequence). The CDR3 protein is CASTRDSDNTGELFF. The CDR3, as DNA: TGTGCCAGCACCAGGGACAGCGATAACACCGGGGAGCTGTTTTTT.

V gene TRBV9 combines with J gene TRBJ1-2; maybe TRBD1 (5 bases). V was cut by 0 bases and J by 8 bases, with 20 bases left in between. This CDR3 contains 16 residues. From germline, CDR1 is SGDLS and CDR2 YYNGEE. This CDR3 is CASSVVPDTPVGGYTF. CDR3 nucleotides: TGTGCCAGCAGCGTAGTCCCGGACACCCCGGTGGGGGGCTACACCTTC.

V gene TRBV4-1 combines with J gene TRBJ2-1; 9 nucleotides match TRBD1. There are 16 residues in the CDR3. Looked up from germline, CDR1 is MGHRA and CDR2 is YSYEKL. Trimming took 3 bases from V and 6 from J; bases not matched to a gene: 9. The CDR3 DNA reads TGCGCCAGCAGCCAGCAGAAGACAGGGGGATTCAATGAGCAGTTCTTC. Translation: CASSQQKTGGFNEQFF.

The chain joins TRBV7-6 to TRBJ1-3; possible D gene TRBD1, 6 bases. Germline values: CDR1 SGHVS, CDR2 FNYEAQ. V was trimmed by 5 bases and J by 4 bases, leaving 9 bases between them. This CDR3 comprises 13 residues. CDR3 sequence (DNA): TGTGCCAGCAGCCCCGGACAGGGAAACACCATATATTTT. This codes for CASSPGQGNTIYF.

The chain employs TRBV10-3 and TRBJ2-6, with D tentatively TRBD1 (6 bases). V was shortened by 4 bases and J by 2 bases, with 6 bases between the two germline ends. The CDR3 totals 14 residues. The V gene's germline CDR1 is ENHRY and CDR2 SYGVKD. CDR3 in DNA: TGTGCCATCAGTGGGGGGCCTGGGGCCAACGTCCTGACTTTC. Amino acids: CAISGGPGANVLTF.

The chain has TRBV11-3 and TRBJ2-7; 8 bases are a match to TRBD1. With V trimmed by 5 bases and J by 2 bases, 5 bases remained unmatched. Per the germline V gene, CDR1 is SGHNT and CDR2 is YENEEA. This CDR3 is built from 14 residues. The CDR3 nucleotides read TGTGCCAGCAGCCGGACAGGGTCCGCCTACGAGCAGTACTTC. Its translation: CASSRTGSAYEQYF.

This chain uses TRBV2 with TRBJ1-5; TRBD1 matches 7 bases. V gave up 3 bases and J gave up 1 base; unmatched junction bases: 0. Germline CDR1 SNHLY, CDR2 FYNNEI. This CDR3 region has 14 residues. The CDR3 nucleotides read TGTGCCAGCAGTGAGGGACAGAGCAATCAGCCCCAGCATTTT. Its translation: CASSEGQSNQPQHF. The whole variable domain, remainder taken from reference TRBV2 and TRBJ1-5, is EPEVTQTPSHQVTQMGQEVILRCVPISNHLYFYWYRQILGQKVEFLVSFYNNEISEKSEIFDDQFSVERPDGSNFTLKIRSTKLEDSAMYFCASSEGQSNQPQHFGDGTRLSIL.